This TCR beta chain appears in the sequencing data of a study of T cell responses to AZD1222 COVID-19 vaccine. Overall study findings and caveats: Nearly half of spike-specific TCRs reportedly target variant regions that are unmutated in the B.1.351 and B.1.1.7 variants. There were mostly white British donors and more females than males, and clonal diversity was possibly underestimated.

The protocol was immunoSEQ multiplex PCR, while the TCRdb copy is restricted to in-frame clones and leaves out a portion. The sample lists 100,000 to 150,000 clones, around 89% occurring once. Germline V gene lookup returns CDR1 MNHEY and CDR2 SVGAGI. The V end lost 9 bases, the J end lost 0 bases, and 11 bases lay between the germline ends. This CDR3 has 13 amino acids. A note on this clone: The antigen is unknown.

The chain uses TRBV6-5 and TRBJ1-2; the D is unclear. The source is an adult in good health. The specimen comprised peripheral blood, sampled on day 0 of AZD1222 vaccination. The CDR3 loop reads CASRSAANYGYTF. In DNA, the CDR3 is TGTGCCAGTAGATCGGCGGCTAACTATGGCTACACCTTC.